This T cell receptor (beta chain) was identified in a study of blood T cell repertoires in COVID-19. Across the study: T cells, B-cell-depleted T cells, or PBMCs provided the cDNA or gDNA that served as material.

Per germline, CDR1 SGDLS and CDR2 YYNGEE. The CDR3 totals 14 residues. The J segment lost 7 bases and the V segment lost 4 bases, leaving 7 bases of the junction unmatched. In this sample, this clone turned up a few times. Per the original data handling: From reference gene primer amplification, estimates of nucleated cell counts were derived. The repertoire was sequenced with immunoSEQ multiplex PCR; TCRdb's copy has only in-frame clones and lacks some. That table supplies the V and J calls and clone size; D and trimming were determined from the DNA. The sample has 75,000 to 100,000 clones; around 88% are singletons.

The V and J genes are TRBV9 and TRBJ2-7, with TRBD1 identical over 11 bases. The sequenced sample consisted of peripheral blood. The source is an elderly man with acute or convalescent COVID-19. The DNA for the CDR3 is TGTGCCAGCAGCTCGGACAGGGGGCAGCGGGAGCAGTACTTC. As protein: CASSSDRGQREQYF. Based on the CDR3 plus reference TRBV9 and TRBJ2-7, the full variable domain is DSGVTQTPKHLITATGQRVTLRCSPRSGDLSVYWYQQSLDQGLQFLIQYYNGEERAKGNILERFSAQQFPDLHSELNLSSLELGDSALYFCASSSDRGQREQYFGPGTRLTVT.